The 28 T cell receptor beta chains given below trace back to one sample, sequenced in a study of T cells in Graves' hyperthyroidism and ophthalmopathy. Authors of the study amplified TCR beta CDR3 regions from RNA transcripts. First-round RT-PCR of the TCR CDR3 relied on the HTBI primer set. TCRdb redid the calling of the multiplex PCR reads with MiXCR, one entry per CDR3 protein. The repertoire holds 500,000 to 800,000 distinct CDR3 sequences, with more than 14% as singletons. Sequencing used blood. These receptors originate from a woman aged 45-60 years with Graves' ophthalmopathy.

This clonotype has ten or more counts. The chain uses TRBV2 and TRBJ2-1; TRBD2 matches 8 bases. V shed 3 bases, J shed 10 bases, and the junction held 14 bases outside the gene matches. Germline V CDR1 and CDR2: SNHLY, FYNNEI. CDR3 length: 16 residues. The CDR3 coding sequence is TGTGCCAGCAGTGACCCGGGAGGGCCGGGGGGGGACGAGCAGTTCTTC. The encoded protein is CASSDPGGPGGDEQFF.

This clonotype was recorded many times. The chain employs TRBV20-1 and TRBJ2-1; D unclear. There are 16 residues in the CDR3. Between the trimmed V and J ends, which lost 5 bases and 5 bases, there was a span of 22 bases. Germline V gives CDR1 DFQATT, CDR2 SNEGSKA (reference sequence). The CDR3 spells CSAQGVPRRVNNEQFF. CDR3 coding DNA: TGCAGTGCTCAAGGTGTCCCTCGCCGCGTCAACAATGAGCAGTTCTTC.

The gene calls are TRBV3-1 and TRBJ1-4; D is undetermined. The germline V gene has CDR1 LGHDT and CDR2 YNNKEL (reference sequence). V gave up 6 bases and J gave up 5 bases, with 4 bases separating them. The CDR3 consists of 11 residues. Written as DNA, the CDR3 is TGTGCCAGCAGACGAAATGAAAAACTGTTTTTT. Translated, it gives CASRRNEKLFF.

This clonotype was detected ten times or more. The V and J genes are TRBV6-2 or TRBV6-3 and TRBJ1-6, with TRBD1 matching 12 bases. J was trimmed by 7 bases and V by 2 bases; bases with no gene match: 3. The CDR3 length is 16 residues. CDR1 MNHEY and CDR2 SVGEGT come from the germline V gene. Written as DNA, the CDR3 is TGTGCCAGCAGTTACGGCGGGACAGGGGGCAATTCACCCCTCCACTTT. This sequence encodes CASSYGGTGGNSPLHF.

This clonotype occurred a few times. This chain joins TRBV4-2 and TRBJ1-2; 7 bases are shared with TRBD1. The junction had 9 bases not matched to a gene; V was cut back by 0 bases and J by 2 bases. The CDR3 is 17 amino acids. Germline CDR1 reads LGHNA; CDR2 reads YNFKEQ. CDR3 residues: CASSQDSGTVGNYGYTF. The CDR3 coding sequence is TGTGCCAGCAGCCAAGATTCGGGGACAGTCGGGAACTATGGCTACACCTTC.

The rearrangement links TRBV9 to TRBJ2-2; 9 bases are shared with TRBD2. Trimming removed 0 bases from V and 1 base from J; junction bases left unmatched: 1. The germline gives CDR1 SGDLS, CDR2 YYNGEE. This CDR3 has 16 residues. CDR3 nucleotide sequence: TGTGCCAGCAGCGTAGGACTAGCGGAGAACACCGGGGAGCTGTTTTTT. It is translated as CASSVGLAENTGELFF.

The sample holds many counts of this clonotype. The rearrangement joins TRBV7-3 to TRBJ2-1; 8 bases match TRBD2. Germline V gene data show CDR1 as SGHTA and CDR2 as FQGTGA. V trimming: 2 bases; J trimming: 2 bases; junction bases outside the gene matches: 8. CDR3 length: 17 amino acids. The CDR3 region has the DNA TGTGCCAGCAGCTTAGACCCAGCGGGAGTTCCCTACAATGAGCAGTTCTTC. Translation gives CASSLDPAGVPYNEQFF.

Notes on this clonotype: The junction differs from germline at one of its ends, possibly a read error. Here the CDR3 reads CASSLARQGSPYKQYF. In DNA form, the CDR3 reads TGTGCCAGCAGCTTAGCTCGACAGGGATCCCCCTACAAGCAGTACTTC. This rearrangement joins TRBV7-9 to TRBJ2-7; 7 bases are a match to TRBD1. Germline assignment: CDR1 SEHNR and CDR2 FQNEAQ (reference sequence). The CDR3 is 16 residues long.

This chain joins TRBV5-5 and TRBJ1-2, with D unclear. V was trimmed by 4 bases and J by 3 bases, leaving 7 bases between them. Germline V gene data show CDR1 as SGHKS and CDR2 as YYEKEE (reference sequence). The length of the CDR3 is 12 residues. The CDR3 spells CASSQDHYGYTF. DNA of the CDR3: TGTGCCAGCAGCCAAGACCACTATGGCTACACCTTC.

This clonotype was found many times. The J gene is TRBJ2-2, the V gene TRBV24-1; no definite D call. CDR1 is KGHDR and CDR2 is SFDVKD in the germline V gene. CDR3 length: 16 amino acids. Trimming removed 5 bases from V and 6 bases from J, with 18 bases in between. This CDR3 is CATSATDNSEAGELFF. Here the CDR3 DNA reads TGTGCCACCAGTGCCACCGACAATTCCGAAGCCGGGGAGCTGTTTTTT.

This chain uses TRBV29-1 with TRBJ2-2; D may match TRBD1 or TRBD2 (5 bases each). Germline V gives CDR1 SQVTM, CDR2 ANQGSEA. The CDR3 contains 12 residues. Deletions cut 4 bases from V and 8 bases from J, with 11 bases between. CDR3 in amino acids: CSVGRGAGELFF. CDR3 sequence (DNA): TGCAGCGTTGGGCGAGGGGCGGGGGAGCTGTTTTTT.

This clonotype was counted at least ten times. The chain employs TRBV6-2 or TRBV6-3 and TRBJ2-5; 7 bases map to TRBD2. V lost 2 bases to trimming and J lost 1 base; unmatched junction nucleotides: 1. Germline V CDR1 and CDR2: MNHEY, SVGEGT. The CDR3 loop spans 14 amino acids. The CDR3 protein is CASSYSGIQETQYF. DNA for the CDR3: TGTGCCAGCAGTTACAGCGGGATCCAAGAGACCCAGTACTTC.

This clonotype turned up a few times. The chain joins TRBV7-9 to TRBJ1-1, with D perhaps TRBD1 (5 bases). The CDR3 loop spans 15 amino acids. Trimming removed 5 bases from V and 3 bases from J, with 16 bases in between. Germline CDR1 and CDR2: SEHNR and FQNEAQ (reference sequence). DNA for the CDR3: TGTGCCAGCAGCACCCGGCGGGGGGGGGACACTGAAGCTTTCTTT. Translating it yields CASSTRRGGDTEAFF.

The rearrangement links TRBV7-9 to TRBJ1-4; no definite D call. The germline V gene has CDR1 SEHNR and CDR2 FQNEAQ (reference sequence). This CDR3 contains 12 residues. The V gene lost 2 bases and the J gene lost 7 bases, with 5 bases spanning the gap. CDR3 residues: CASSLRLEKLFF. The CDR3 DNA is TGTGCCAGCAGCTTACGTCTTGAAAAACTGTTTTTT.

Ten or more counts support this clonotype. The chain joins TRBV10-3 to TRBJ2-1; 12 bases map to TRBD2. Germline CDR1 ENHRY, CDR2 SYGVKD. CDR3 size: 18 residues. V was clipped by 2 bases and J by 1 base; unmatched bases: 6. The CDR3 protein is CAISERLAGGISYNEQFF. The CDR3 DNA follows: TGTGCCATCAGTGAGCGGCTAGCGGGAGGGATATCCTACAATGAGCAGTTCTTC.

This clonotype was seen only once. This may arise from a read error, as a much more abundant clone is one base away. The CDR3 end shows no conserved phenylalanine or tryptophan, and so a read error is likely. The J gene is TRBJ1-5, the V gene TRBV19; D might be TRBD1 (6 bases). V lost 3 bases and J lost 4, with 19 bases in between. Germline CDR1 reads LNHDA; CDR2 reads SQIVND (reference sequence). CDR3 length: 17 amino acids. CDR3: CASSIRGVPRPNQPQHL. CDR3 DNA sequence: TGTGCCAGTAGTATTAGGGGGGTCCCGCGCCCTAATCAGCCCCAGCATCTT.

This clonotype has just a few counts. The J gene is TRBJ2-5, the V gene TRBV27, with D possibly TRBD2 on 6 matching bases. Germline CDR1 reads MNHEY; CDR2 reads SMNVEV (reference sequence). V shed 0 bases and J shed 5 bases, with 7 bases lying between them. The CDR3 contains 13 residues. Here the CDR3 reads CASSLSGGETQYF. CDR3 nucleotide sequence: TGTGCCAGCAGTTTATCGGGAGGCGAGACCCAGTACTTC.

This clonotype came up many times. The chain uses TRBV14 and TRBJ2-7, with a tentative D call TRBD2 (5 bases). Germline CDR1 SGHDN, CDR2 FVKESK. The CDR3 totals 15 residues. V lost 0 bases, J lost 3 bases, and 12 bases lay in between. DNA for the CDR3: TGTGCCAGCAGCCAAGATCGGGGAAGCAGCTACGAGCAGTACTTC. This encodes CASSQDRGSSYEQYF.

This clonotype was counted only a few times. This chain connects TRBV7-9 to TRBJ2-2; 9 bases fit TRBD2. Germline trimming cut 8 bases from V and 5 bases from J; bases unmatched to any gene: 3. There are 13 residues in the CDR3. Germline V lookup: CDR1 SEHNR, CDR2 FQNEAQ (reference sequence). The CDR3 reads CASFAGGTGELFF. DNA of the CDR3: TGTGCCAGCTTCGCGGGAGGGACCGGGGAGCTGTTTTTT.

This clonotype showed up many times. The V and J genes are TRBV20-1 and TRBJ2-7; a weak D match, TRBD2 (6 bases). V was pared by 1 base and J by 3 bases, with 19 bases between. Germline V CDR1 and CDR2: DFQATT, SNEGSKA (reference sequence). The CDR3 is made up of 16 amino acids. CDR3 sequence (DNA): TGCAGTGCTAGAGCCCCGGACCTAGCGAGGCTCTACGAGCAGTACTTC. Its translation: CSARAPDLARLYEQYF.

This clonotype was counted at least ten times. This rearrangement joins TRBV28 to TRBJ1-4; D call uncertain. Germline CDR1 is MDHEN and CDR2 is SYDVKM. The ends were cut back, 7 bases at V and 4 bases at J, with 13 bases in the middle. The CDR3 totals 14 residues. CDR3 amino acids: CASTRGLINEKLFF. The CDR3 region has the DNA TGTGCCAGCACCCGCGGGCTGATTAATGAAAAACTGTTTTTT.

This clonotype appeared many times. The chain recombines TRBV12-3 or TRBV12-4 with TRBJ2-2; 7 bases are shared with TRBD1. Trimming at V came to 6 bases and at J to 5 bases, leaving 9 bases not matched to a gene. CDR3 length equals 15 residues. The chain's CDR3 is CASRPHEQGTGELFF. The CDR3 region has the DNA TGTGCCAGCAGACCACATGAACAGGGGACCGGGGAGCTGTTTTTT.

This clonotype has just a few counts. CDR3 sequence (DNA): TGTGCCAGCAGTTTCTCCGCGGGACTTTCCTACGAGCAGTACTTC. Protein product: CASSFSAGLSYEQYF. This chain joins TRBV12-3 or TRBV12-4 and TRBJ2-7, with a tentative D call TRBD2 (6 bases). The CDR3 has 15 amino acids. V was shortened by 3 bases and J by 1 base, with 13 bases between the two germline ends.

This clonotype showed up many times. The chain is built from TRBV3-1 and TRBJ2-1; D call uncertain. In germline, CDR1 is LGHDT, CDR2 YNNKEL (reference sequence). The CDR3 consists of 14 residues. V lost 1 base and J lost 11, with 15 bases in between. Here the CDR3 reads CASSQARTEIKQFF. In nucleotides, the CDR3 is TGTGCCAGCAGCCAAGCTAGGACGGAGATTAAGCAGTTCTTC.

This clonotype showed up many times. This sequence joins TRBV6-1 and TRBJ2-7; D is perhaps TRBD1 or TRBD2 (6 bases each). The germline V gene has CDR1 MNHNS and CDR2 SASEGT. The CDR3 runs to 15 residues. V was cut by 6 bases and J by 4 bases, with 19 bases left in between. The CDR3: CASSLGGVGYYEQYF. In nucleotides, the CDR3 is TGTGCCAGCAGCCTGGGGGGCGTGGGGTATTACGAGCAGTACTTC.

This clonotype was counted between two and nine times. This chain joins TRBV20-1 and TRBJ2-2; TRBD1 or TRBD2 may be the D gene (5 bases each). The CDR3 sequence is 14 residues long. Trimming shortened V by 4 bases and J by 6 bases, and 15 bases separated the two germline ends. CDR1 is DFQATT, CDR2 SNEGSKA, per germline (reference sequence). In DNA form, the CDR3 reads TGCAGTGCTACCGGGACCAGTATCTCCGGGGAGCTGTTTTTT. Protein: CSATGTSISGELFF.

The rearrangement links TRBV20-1 to TRBJ2-5, with TRBD2 identical over 10 bases. The CDR3 is 14 residues long. V lost 7 bases to trimming and J lost 3 bases; unmatched junction nucleotides: 8. Germline V CDR1 and CDR2: DFQATT, SNEGSKA (reference sequence). The CDR3 DNA reads as TGCAGTGTGGCACCGGGACTAGCGAAAGAGACCCAGTACTTC. Its translation is CSVAPGLAKETQYF.

The chain combines TRBV20-1 with TRBJ2-1; 7 bases are a match to TRBD2. After removal of 3 bases from V and 7 bases from J, the junction contained 9 bases not matched to a gene. In germline, CDR1 is DFQATT, CDR2 SNEGSKA (reference sequence). The CDR3 totals 14 residues. The CDR3 sequence is CSARRGGAGNEQFF. The CDR3, as DNA: TGCAGTGCTAGGCGCGGGGGTGCAGGTAATGAGCAGTTCTTC.